This T cell receptor (beta chain) was identified in a study of blood T cell repertoires in COVID-19. Enrolled through a virtual design, the participants were between roughly 18 and 95 years of age and came from about two dozen US areas. This CDR3 region has 14 residues. Trimming pared 4 bases from V and 5 bases from J, leaving 11 bases between. CDR1 is SNHLY and CDR2 is FYNNEI in the germline V gene. Sequencing used immunoSEQ multiplex PCR; TCRdb keeps in-frame clones, though not all of them. This table holds 200,000 to 250,000 clones, 80% to 90% found once. The genes are TRBV2 and TRBJ1-4; D gene ambiguous. The specimen sequenced was PBMCs or T cells enriched from blood (not recorded which). This clonotype was sampled from a woman aged 40 to 50 with acute COVID-19. CDR3 sequence reads: CASSAHGINEKLFF. The CDR3 DNA reads as TGTGCCAGCAGTGCACATGGTATCAATGAAAAACTGTTTTTT.